The clone carrying this T cell receptor beta chain was seen a single time. What it binds is not known. This specimen comes from a study of long-term antiretroviral therapy in people with HIV. Specimens retained about 1-11 million cryopreserved PBMC preceding DNA extraction. General study findings and limits: Dating from about 2003 to 2017, the blood was possibly obtained under older ART regimens. Pre-ART-expanded clones dominated the repertoire at all time points. HIV repertoires had narrower CDR3 length ranges than controls.

V shed 9 bases and J 5 bases; nucleotides not matched to a gene: 4. There are 13 residues in the CDR3. CDR1 and CDR2 (germline): LNHDA, SQIVND (reference sequence). Survey-level immunoSEQ v3.0 assays were run. This table comes from immunoSEQ multiplex PCR, and its TCRdb copy is limited to in-frame clones, with some not included. The data show 15,000 or so clones, with approximately 94% seen just once and around 4.3% held by the top ten. The chain links TRBV19 to TRBJ2-5; the match to TRBD2 covers 12 bases. This sample comprised unsorted PBMCs, obtained roughly 6.4 years after starting antiretroviral therapy. This sequence was found in a woman in her fifties or sixties with HIV. The CDR3 region has the DNA TGTGCCAGCAGGACTAGCGGGACCGAGACCCAGTACTTC. Amino acid sequence: CASRTSGTETQYF.